The 26 T cell receptor beta chains reported below all come from one sample, sequenced in a study of CD8+CD57+ T cells in acquired aplastic anemia. Genomic DNA, the template, was used for profiling of the TCR beta VDJ and CDR3. TCRdb fed the reads into MiXCR, producing one record per CDR3 protein. The profile shows around 160,000 distinct CDR3 sequences, more than 45% of them singletons. The sequenced patients had an expansion of CD8+CD57+ cells seen by flow cytometry. The sequenced sample consisted of sorted CD4+, CD8+, or CD8+CD57+ T cells (not recorded which) from PBMCs. Every receptor here comes from a human donor with aplastic anemia.

This clonotype was seen only once. This chain links TRBV7-9 with TRBJ2-1, with unresolved D. The CDR3 covers 11 residues. V lost 6 bases to trimming and J lost 9 bases, with 9 bases between them. Per germline, CDR1 SEHNR and CDR2 FQNEAQ (reference sequence). CDR3 loop: CASRNPVEQFF. The CDR3 bases are TGTGCCAGCAGGAATCCAGTTGAGCAGTTCTTC. The variable domain in full, completed from reference TRBV7-9 and TRBJ2-1, reads DTGVSQNPRHKITKRGQNVTFRCDPISEHNRLYWYRQTLGQGPEFLTYFQNEAQLEKSRLLSDRFSAERPKGSFSTLEIQRTEQGDSAMYLCASRNPVEQFFGPGTRLTVL.

This clonotype was seen many times. This rearrangement joins TRBV19 to TRBJ1-2; D is undetermined. Germline V gives CDR1 LNHDA, CDR2 SQIVND (reference sequence). V dropped 5 bases and J dropped 4 bases, with 8 bases sitting between them. The CDR3 sequence is 12 residues long. CDR3 bases: TGTGCCAGTAGTCCGGGCCTCTATGGCTACACCTTC. This gives the protein CASSPGLYGYTF.

The chain uses TRBV20-1 and TRBJ1-1; TRBD1 aligns across 11 bases. V was clipped by 0 bases and J by 4 bases; unmatched bases: 4. CDR1 is DFQATT, CDR2 SNEGSKA, per germline (reference sequence). The CDR3 has 15 amino acids. CDR3 sequence reads: CSAREEGQGATEAFF. The CDR3 region has the DNA TGCAGTGCTAGAGAAGAAGGACAGGGGGCCACTGAAGCTTTCTTT.

This chain uses TRBV2 with TRBJ1-5; no firm D call. This CDR3 is built from 14 residues. Trimming removed 5 bases at V and 6 bases at J, with 14 bases between. Germline CDR1 reads SNHLY; CDR2 reads FYNNEI. CDR3 residues: CASSSEGKGQPQHF. CDR3 sequence (DNA): TGTGCCAGCAGTTCGGAGGGAAAGGGTCAGCCCCAGCATTTT.

This clonotype was seen just once. The chain combines TRBV7-9 with TRBJ1-2, with a weak D call TRBD1 (6 bases). There are 13 residues in the CDR3. Germline CDR1 is SEHNR and CDR2 is FQNEAQ (reference sequence). The ends were cut back, 5 bases at V and 4 bases at J, with 11 bases in the middle. Written as DNA, the CDR3 is TGTGCCAGCAGCCGACAGGTTGTCTATGGCTACACCTTC. Its protein is CASSRQVVYGYTF.

This clonotype was picked up one time. One end of the junction does not line up with germline, which may come from a read error. The V and J genes are TRBV7-7 and TRBJ2-2, with no clear D. Germline CDR1 is SSHAT and CDR2 is FNYEAQ (reference sequence). This CDR3 has 15 amino acids. The CDR3 loop reads CASSLITPHTGELFF. The CDR3 nucleotides are TGTGCTAGCAGCTTAATAACTCCCCACACCGGGGAGCTGTTTTTT.

This clonotype was counted ten times or more. This chain joins TRBV6-1 and TRBJ2-1; tentative D call: TRBD1 (5 bases). The CDR3 has 14 residues. The germline V and J ends were trimmed by 5 bases and 8 bases, with 16 bases remaining between them. Germline V gene data show CDR1 as MNHNS and CDR2 as SASEGT. The CDR3 sequence: CASSSGARSYEQFF. The CDR3 nucleotides are TGTGCCAGCAGTTCTGGGGCAAGATCTTATGAGCAGTTCTTC.

This clonotype was seen ten or more times. This chain joins TRBV5-4 and TRBJ1-5; TRBD1 matches 8 bases. The germline CDR1 and CDR2 sequences are SGHNT and YYREEE (reference sequence). The CDR3 sequence is 14 residues long. After removal of 4 bases from V and 1 base from J, the junction contained 1 base not matched to a gene. CDR3 nucleotide sequence: TGTGCCAGCAGCGACAGGGGAAGCAATCAGCCCCAGCATTTT. The encoded protein is CASSDRGSNQPQHF.

V and J are TRBV24-1 and TRBJ1-1; 7 bases are a match to TRBD1. Unmatched junction bases numbered 9, after V lost 10 bases and J lost 11 bases. Germline V gene data show CDR1 as KGHDR and CDR2 as SFDVKD. The CDR3 spans 11 residues. CDR3 sequence: CATYQTGHAFF. Here the CDR3 DNA reads TGTGCCACTTATCAGACAGGGCACGCTTTCTTT.

The table lists this clonotype with a count of one. The rearrangement links TRBV9 to TRBJ2-5; unclear D gene. The germline CDR1 and CDR2 sequences are SGDLS and YYNGEE. The CDR3 has 13 residues. V was shortened by 5 bases and J by 2 bases, with 10 bases between the two germline ends. CDR3 nucleotide sequence: TGTGCCAGCAGTGGCGCCCTACAAGAGACCCAGTACTTC. This gives the protein CASSGALQETQYF.

This clonotype was detected many times. The V and J genes are TRBV6-1 and TRBJ2-6; TRBD1 is a possible D gene (6 bases). There are 18 residues in the CDR3. Germline values: CDR1 MNHNS, CDR2 SASEGT. Trimming pared 7 bases from V and 0 bases from J, leaving 19 bases between. The CDR3 protein is CASTRDGRGGSGANVLTF. The CDR3 DNA sequence: TGTGCCAGCACAAGGGACGGCCGAGGGGGCTCTGGGGCCAACGTCCTGACTTTC.

This clonotype was found many times. The genes are TRBV11-2 and TRBJ2-1, with 12 bases matching TRBD2. In germline, CDR1 is SGHAT, CDR2 FQNNGV. V gave up 5 bases and J gave up 7 bases; unmatched junction bases: 6. The CDR3 is 15 residues long. The CDR3 coding sequence is TGTGCCAGCAGCCAAACTAGCGGGAGGTGGAATGAGCAGTTCTTC. This gives the protein CASSQTSGRWNEQFF.

This clonotype was counted at least ten times. The V call is TRBV25-1, the J call TRBJ2-5, with no clear D. V dropped 1 base and J dropped 2 bases, with 5 bases sitting between them. The germline CDR1 and CDR2 sequences are MGHDK and SYGVNS. This CDR3 comprises 13 residues. The CDR3 nucleotides are TGTGCCAGCAGTGAATTCGCGCAAGAGACCCAGTACTTC. Its protein product is CASSEFAQETQYF.

In its sample, this clonotype was seen many times. The chain's CDR3 is CASSELGNEQFF. The CDR3 region has the DNA TGTGCCAGCAGTGAATTGGGCAATGAGCAGTTCTTC. The chain employs TRBV25-1 and TRBJ2-1; no reliable D call. The length of the CDR3 is 12 residues. Looked up from germline, CDR1 is MGHDK and CDR2 is SYGVNS. V was clipped by 1 base and J by 6 bases, with 4 bases between them.

For this clonotype: The junction and the germline gene differ at one end; a read error may be behind it. This chain connects TRBV2 to TRBJ1-2; no clear D gene. This CDR3 region has 13 residues. CDR1 is SNHLY and CDR2 is FYNNEI in the germline V gene. CDR3 region: CASSFSLAYGCTF. CDR3 nucleotide sequence: TGTGCCAGCAGTTTTAGTTTGGCATATGGCTGCACCTTC.

The sample holds many counts of this clonotype. The chain couples TRBV20-1 to TRBJ2-7, with 8 bases fitting TRBD2. V was pared by 5 bases and J by 2 bases, with 8 bases of the junction left unmatched. Looked up from germline, CDR1 is DFQATT and CDR2 is SNEGSKA (reference sequence). There are 14 residues in the CDR3. CDR3 amino acids: CSARGSGSPYEQYF. CDR3 in DNA: TGCAGTGCTCGCGGGAGCGGGAGCCCCTACGAGCAGTACTTC.

This clonotype was observed a handful of times. The chain couples TRBV29-1 to TRBJ2-3, with D uncertain. V was cut by 2 bases and J by 0 bases, with 9 bases left in between. This CDR3 has 14 amino acids. Germline V CDR1 and CDR2: SQVTM, ANQGSEA. CDR3: CSVERSRSTDTQYF. In nucleotides, the CDR3 is TGCAGCGTTGAACGGTCCCGGAGCACAGATACGCAGTATTTT.

This clonotype was seen many times. One end of the junction does not line up with germline, which may come from a read error. The V and J genes are TRBV7-3 and TRBJ2-7; D is unresolved. The germline V gene encodes CDR1 SGHTA and CDR2 FQGTGA. The CDR3 has 14 residues. In nucleotides, the CDR3 is TGTGCCGGCAGCTTAACCCCCACTACCTACGAGCAGTACTTC. Translating gives CAGSLTPTTYEQYF.

This clonotype has only a few counts. The CDR3 loop reads CASSHRGDEQYF. The DNA of the CDR3 is TGTGCCAGCAGCCACAGGGGCGACGAGCAGTACTTC. The V call is TRBV7-3, the J call TRBJ2-7; 7 bases align to TRBD1. The V gene end was trimmed by 5 bases and the J gene end by 5 bases; junction bases not matched to a gene: 3. Germline V lookup: CDR1 SGHTA, CDR2 FQGTGA. The CDR3 has 12 amino acids.

This clonotype has at least ten counts. CDR3 region: CASSLGPKAHEQYF. In DNA form, the CDR3 reads TGTGCCAGCAGTTTGGGACCGAAGGCCCACGAGCAGTACTTC. The rearrangement joins TRBV28 to TRBJ2-7; D is possibly TRBD1 or TRBD2 (5 bases each). This CDR3 region has 14 residues. V was shortened by 3 bases and J by 5 bases, with 14 bases between the two germline ends. CDR1 is MDHEN and CDR2 is SYDVKM in the germline V gene.

The chain carries TRBV27 and TRBJ1-3; tentative D call: TRBD1 (6 bases). CDR3 length equals 15 residues. V was shortened by 6 bases and J by 0 bases, with 12 bases between the two germline ends. CDR1 and CDR2 from the germline V gene are MNHEY and SMNVEV (reference sequence). CDR3 nucleotide sequence: TGTGCCAGCAGCCCGGACAGATCCTCTGGAAACACCATATATTTT. It specifies CASSPDRSSGNTIYF.

This clonotype has ten or more counts. The V and J genes are TRBV29-1 and TRBJ2-7; D is ambiguous. The CDR3 extends over 14 amino acids. Germline V gene sequence: CDR1 SQVTM, CDR2 ANQGSEA. V lost 5 bases and J 6 bases, leaving 20 bases between the germline ends. This chain's CDR3 is CSVSWTDLTGEQYF. The CDR3, as DNA: TGCAGCGTTTCCTGGACCGATTTAACGGGCGAGCAGTACTTC.

With respect to this clonotype: A much larger clone lies a single base off, so this may be a read error. The chain employs TRBV6-5 and TRBJ2-7, with 9 bases that match TRBD2. With 7 bases clipped from V and 1 base from J, the junction kept 5 bases outside the gene matches. Germline assignment: CDR1 MNHEY and CDR2 SVGAGI. The CDR3 has 14 amino acids. The CDR3 nucleotides read TGTGCCAGCACAGCGGGAGGCCCGTCCTACGAGCAGTACTTC. Translated: CASTAGGPSYEQYF.

This clonotype was seen a single time. Given a much more abundant clone one base away, this may be a read error. Likely a read error: the CDR3 ends without its conserved phenylalanine or tryptophan. The rearrangement links TRBV6-1 to TRBJ2-7; possible D gene TRBD2, 5 bases. The CDR3 has 12 amino acids. V shed 7 bases and J shed 6 bases, with 13 bases lying between them. Looked up from germline, CDR1 is MNHNS and CDR2 is SASEGT. CDR3 sequence reads: CASTRAISEQYS. The CDR3 coding sequence is TGTGCCAGCACGAGGGCAATCTCCGAGCAGTACTCC.

This clonotype was detected ten times or more. This sequence joins TRBV5-1 and TRBJ1-5, with D possibly being TRBD1 (6 bases). The CDR3 loop spans 15 amino acids. Germline values: CDR1 SGHRS, CDR2 YFSETQ. V lost 2 bases and J lost 7, with 16 bases in between. CDR3 residues: CASSLQPGQQQPQHF. In nucleotides, the CDR3 is TGCGCCAGCAGCTTACAACCGGGACAACAACAGCCCCAGCATTTT.

This clonotype was observed a handful of times. The chain joins TRBV10-1 to TRBJ1-6, with D uncertain. The CDR3 runs to 13 residues. Germline V lookup: CDR1 WNHNN, CDR2 SYGVQD (reference sequence). The ends were cut back, 4 bases at V and 7 bases at J, with 8 bases in the middle. CDR3 amino acids: CASSALKNSPLHF. CDR3 nucleotide sequence: TGCGCCAGCAGTGCCCTAAAAAATTCACCCCTCCACTTT.